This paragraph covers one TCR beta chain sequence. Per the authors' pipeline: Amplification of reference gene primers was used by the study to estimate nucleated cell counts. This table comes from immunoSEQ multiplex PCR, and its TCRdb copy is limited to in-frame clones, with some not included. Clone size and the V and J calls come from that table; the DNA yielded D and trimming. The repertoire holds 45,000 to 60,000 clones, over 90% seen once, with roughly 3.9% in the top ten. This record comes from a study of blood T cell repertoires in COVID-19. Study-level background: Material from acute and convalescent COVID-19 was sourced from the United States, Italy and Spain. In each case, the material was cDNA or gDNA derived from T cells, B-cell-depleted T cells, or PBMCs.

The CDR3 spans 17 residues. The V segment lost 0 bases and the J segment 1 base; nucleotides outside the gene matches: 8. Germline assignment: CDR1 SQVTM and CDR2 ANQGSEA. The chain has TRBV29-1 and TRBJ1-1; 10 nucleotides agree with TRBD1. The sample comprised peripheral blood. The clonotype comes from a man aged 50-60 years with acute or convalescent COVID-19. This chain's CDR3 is CSVEDHPGQGPNTEAFF. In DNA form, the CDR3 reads TGCAGCGTTGAAGATCACCCGGGACAGGGGCCGAACACTGAAGCTTTCTTT.